The T cell receptor beta chain described here comes from a study of T-cell reconstitution after alpha-beta-depleted transplantation in children listed by TCRdb under 2016. Turning to the overall study: Using TCR repertoire profiling, the study followed T-cell immune reconstitution in a quantitative way in children after TCRalphabeta/CD19-depleted allogeneic hematopoietic cell transplantation.

The germline V gene (reference sequence) yields LGHDT for CDR1 and YNNKEL for CDR2. The junction shows trimming of 4 bases on V and 7 bases on J, and the gene matches do not reach 7 bases of it. There are 16 amino acids in the CDR3, from cysteine to phenylalanine inclusive. Left in the record is the CDR3 DNA by itself, 48 bases read in frame from the first base. The method was PCR. The sequencing machine was an Illumina HiSeq 2500. TCR library preparation used molecular barcoding, with unique molecular identifiers applied to normalize quantification of the TCRbeta repertoire. TCRdb trimmed public reads at Q25 via fastp, called clones via MiXCR and kept in-frame beta chains. Here each entry gathers all rows of one CDR3 protein and keeps the most common genes and DNA. For this sample there are some 450,000 distinct CDR3 sequences; about 40% appear just once. The ten largest clonotypes hold 27% of the sample.

Read against the paper, the sample's treatment or condition label means: allogeneic hematopoietic cell transplantation with graft depleted of TCRalphabeta T cells and CD19 B cells. Transplant recipients were children who received TCRalphabeta/CD19-depleted allogeneic hematopoietic cell grafts. Overall results and qualifications from the work: The high TCRbeta diversity at day 60 in some patients was ascribed to recipient T cells and intrathymic progenitors that had survived conditioning. The apparently early recovery of alphabetaT-cell counts about two months after transplant reportedly depended on only several hundred rapidly expanded clones that came from non-depleted graft cells. Over subsequent months, a decline in hyperexpanded clone frequencies was noted, and after one year, T-cell counts and TCRbeta diversity were mostly ascribed to newly produced T cells.

Details on this clonotype: The antigen it recognizes is unknown. The input lacks base qualities; no much larger clone sits a single base away.

In this chain, TRBV3-1 is recombined with TRBJ2-5, with TRBD2 identical over 15 junction bases. The clonotype was recovered from a girl aged 2 to 10 with aplastic anemia, due to receive a stem cell transplant. This specimen consisted of PBMCs, obtained before TCRalphabeta/CD19-depleted stem cell transplant. The DNA sequence follows: TGTGCCAGCAGCCCCGGACTAGCGGGGGGGCCGGGGACCCAGTACTTC. It encodes CASSPGLAGGPGTQYF.